What follows are 12 T cell receptor beta chains derived from one specimen sequenced in a study of cytomegalovirus exposure and HLA in healthy donors. A multiplex PCR was run with 60 Vbeta primers and 13 Jbeta primers. Clones were sequenced by immunoSEQ multiplex PCR, and TCRdb holds only the in-frame ones, with some missing. The sample contains some 98,000 clones, roughly 70% of which appear only once. The sequenced sample was PBMCs. These receptors were taken from a man in his forties or fifties in good health and CMV-seronegative.

The V call is TRBV15, the J call TRBJ2-1; 8 bases line up with TRBD2. CDR3 size: 17 residues. The trim removed 0 bases at V and 4 bases at J, leaving 8 bases unmatched. Germline loops: CDR1 LNHNV, CDR2 YYDKDF (reference sequence). In DNA form, the CDR3 reads TGTGCCACCAGCAGAGAGGAAGGCGCGGGAGGATACAATGAGCAGTTCTTC. Translating it yields CATSREEGAGGYNEQFF.

The rearrangement joins TRBV13 to TRBJ2-5; D gene ambiguous. Judging by the DNA end, TRBJ2-7 fits better; the J call may be wrong. The CDR3 has 14 residues. Germline CDR1 reads PRHDT; CDR2 reads FYEKMQ (reference sequence). This chain's CDR3 is CASSSTFNSYEQYF. As DNA, the CDR3 is TGTGCCAGCAGCTCTACTTTTAACTCCTACGAGCAGTACTTC.

The J gene is TRBJ1-3, the V gene TRBV4-2; D gene uncertain. Germline values: CDR1 LGHNA, CDR2 YNFKEQ. This CDR3 spans 16 amino acids. V lost 1 base and J lost 4, with 14 bases in between. CDR3 sequence reads: CASSQVAALAGNTIYF. The CDR3 DNA follows: TGTGCCAGCAGCCAAGTAGCCGCCTTGGCCGGAAACACCATATATTTT.

This clone has only a few counts. One end of the junction varies from germline; a read error may be responsible. The rearrangement uses TRBV19 and TRBJ2-7, with 7 bases fitting TRBD1. Germline CDR1 is LNHDA and CDR2 is SQIVND (reference sequence). The CDR3 length is 13 residues. This CDR3 is CASSLDRAYEQYF. In DNA form, the CDR3 reads TGTGCCAGTAGTCTAGACAGGGCATACGAGCAGTACTTC.

The rearrangement uses TRBV5-8 and TRBJ1-4, with 7 nucleotides matching TRBD1. This CDR3 is built from 15 residues. Losses at the gene ends were 2 bases for V and 7 bases for J; bases not matched to a gene: 8. Germline loops: CDR1 SGHTS, CDR2 YDEGEE. The DNA for the CDR3 is TGTGCCAGCAGCTTTCGGAACAGGGGTGGTGAAAAACTGTTTTTT. The encoded protein is CASSFRNRGGEKLFF.

J is TRBJ2-7 and V is TRBV7-2; 7 positions match TRBD1. V shed 5 bases, J shed 2 bases, and the junction held 9 bases outside the gene matches. The CDR3 spans 15 residues. The germline CDR1 and CDR2 sequences are SGHTA and FQGNSA. Here the CDR3 DNA reads TGTGCCAGCAGCGTAACCGGGACAGAGACCTACGAGCAGTACTTC. It encodes CASSVTGTETYEQYF.

This clone turned up a few times. The gene calls are TRBV6-5 and TRBJ2-6; D uncertain. Between the trimmed V and J ends, which lost 10 bases and 2 bases, there was a span of 12 bases. CDR1 and CDR2 (germline): MNHEY, SVGAGI. This CDR3 is 14 amino acids long. The CDR3 nucleotides are TGTGCCACCCAATCCCTAGCTGGGGCCAACGTCCTGACTTTC. Translated: CATQSLAGANVLTF.

This rearrangement joins TRBV10-1 to TRBJ2-2, with TRBD1 matching over 9 bases. V lost 6 bases, J lost 3 bases, and 5 bases stayed unmatched. Germline CDR1 WNHNN, CDR2 SYGVQD (reference sequence). This CDR3 has 15 amino acids. This CDR3 is CASSAGQGHTGELFF. In nucleotides, the CDR3 is TGCGCCAGCAGCGCTGGACAGGGGCACACCGGGGAGCTGTTTTTT.

The rearrangement uses TRBV30 and TRBJ2-3, with a possible D match to TRBD2 (5 bases). V lost 3 bases and J lost 4, with 8 bases in between. The length of the CDR3 is 12 residues. The germline gives CDR1 GTSNPN, CDR2 SVGIG (reference sequence). CDR3 DNA: TGTGCCTGGAGGACCGGGGCAGATACGCAGTATTTT. Translation: CAWRTGADTQYF.

The chain uses TRBV10-3 and TRBJ1-5, with D perhaps TRBD1 (5 bases). This CDR3 has 18 amino acids. The ends were cut back, 0 bases at V and 2 bases at J, with 17 bases in the middle. Looked up from germline, CDR1 is ENHRY and CDR2 is SYGVKD. In nucleotides, the CDR3 is TGTGCCATCAGTGAGTCGCGGGGTGAGGGGATTGGCAATCAGCCCCAGCATTTT. Protein product: CAISESRGEGIGNQPQHF.

This CDR3 is CASSFGSGGIYEQYF. DNA for the CDR3: TGTGCCAGCAGTTTTGGGAGCGGGGGGATCTACGAGCAGTACTTC. The chain employs TRBV28 and TRBJ2-7, with 9 bases that match TRBD2. Per the germline V gene, CDR1 is MDHEN and CDR2 is SYDVKM. The CDR3 has 15 residues. The V and J ends lost 3 bases and 3 bases, in that order; junction bases with no gene match: 6.

The genes are TRBV10-2 and TRBJ2-2; 10 bases map to TRBD2. Germline V lookup: CDR1 WSHSY, CDR2 SAAADI. Trimming took 6 bases from V and 4 from J; bases not matched to a gene: 5. The CDR3 covers 15 residues. For the CDR3, the DNA is TGCGCCAGCAGGACGAGCGGGGGGGGCACCGGGGAGCTGTTTTTT. It specifies CASRTSGGGTGELFF.